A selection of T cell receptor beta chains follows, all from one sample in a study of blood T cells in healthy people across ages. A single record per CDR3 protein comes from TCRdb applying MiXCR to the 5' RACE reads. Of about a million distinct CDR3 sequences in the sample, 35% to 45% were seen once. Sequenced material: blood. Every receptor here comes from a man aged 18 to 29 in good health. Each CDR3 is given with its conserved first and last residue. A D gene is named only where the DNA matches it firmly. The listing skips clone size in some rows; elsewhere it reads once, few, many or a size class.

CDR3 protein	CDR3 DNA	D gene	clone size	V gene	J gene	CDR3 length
CSALLAASTDTQYF	TGCAGTGCTCTACTAGCGGCCAGCACAGATACGCAGTATTTT	TRBD2	few	TRBV20-1	TRBJ2-3	14
CASSSGHQNSPLHF	TGCGCCAGCAGCTCGGGTCATCAGAATTCACCCCTCCACTTT	.	many	TRBV5-1	TRBJ1-6	14
CSARARLAGGLDEQYF	TGCAGTGCTAGAGCAAGACTAGCGGGGGGATTGGATGAGCAGTACTTC	TRBD2	.	TRBV20-1	TRBJ2-7	16
CASSYSMGNYGYTF	TGTGCCAGCAGTTACAGTATGGGGAACTATGGCTACACCTTC	.	.	TRBV6-5	TRBJ1-2	14
CASSAPTSGLLPWEQFF	TGTGCCAGCAGCGCTCCGACTAGCGGGCTTCTTCCATGGGAGCAGTTCTTC	TRBD2	few	TRBV4-2	TRBJ2-1	17
CASSPARPPYNEQFF	TGTGCCAGCAGCCCAGCCCGACCCCCTTACAATGAGCAGTTCTTC	.	.	TRBV7-2	TRBJ2-1	15
CASPPPGQNTEAFF	TGTGCCAGCCCTCCCCCGGGACAGAACACTGAAGCTTTCTTT	.	once	TRBV7-9	TRBJ1-1	14
CSVWTGTGYTF	TGCAGCGTTTGGACAGGGACTGGCTACACCTTC	TRBD1	many	TRBV29-1	TRBJ1-2	11
CASTPLSGSQETQYF	TGTGCCAGCACGCCCTTAAGCGGGAGCCAAGAGACCCAGTACTTC	TRBD2	.	TRBV9	TRBJ2-5	15
CASSYSKGGDYNEQFF	TGTGCCAGCAGTTACTCGAAGGGGGGCGACTACAATGAGCAGTTCTTC	.	.	TRBV6-2/TRBV6-3	TRBJ2-1	16
CASSQEIYTAANPTHPNTEAFF	TGCGCCAGCAGCCAAGAAATTTATACGGCTGCGAACCCGACCCACCCGAACACTGAAGCTTTCTTT	.	.	TRBV4-3	TRBJ1-1	22
CASSQEVGGALSFYGYTF	TGTGCCAGCAGCCAAGAGGTTGGCGGGGCACTATCTTTCTATGGCTACACCTTC	.	.	TRBV4-2	TRBJ1-2	18
CASSLGGGMMTNEQFF	TGTGCCAGCAGCTTAGGAGGGGGAATGATGACCAATGAGCAGTTCTTC	.	many	TRBV11-2	TRBJ2-1	16
CASSPDRYPYNEQFF	TGTGCCAGCAGTCCTGACAGGTACCCCTACAATGAGCAGTTCTTC	.	few	TRBV9	TRBJ2-1	15
CASSPSESADSYGYTF	TGTGCCAGCAGCCCCAGCGAGTCCGCTGACTCCTATGGCTACACCTTC	.	.	TRBV6-6	TRBJ1-2	16
CASRELYQETQYF	TGTGCCAGCAGAGAACTGTACCAAGAGACCCAGTACTTC	.	.	TRBV5-6	TRBJ2-5	13
CASSSRVMGKNIQYF	TGTGCCAGCAGTTCCAGGGTTATGGGCAAAAACATTCAGTACTTC	.	few	TRBV12-3/TRBV12-4	TRBJ2-4	15
CASSQIQGAGEKLFF	TGTGCCAGCAGCCAGATACAGGGGGCGGGAGAAAAACTGTTTTTT	TRBD1	.	TRBV14	TRBJ1-4	15
CASSLLSSTETQYF	TGTGCCAGCAGTTTGCTGAGTTCTACCGAGACCCAGTACTTC	.	.	TRBV28	TRBJ2-5	14
CAWSVGLAGNNEQFF	TGTGCCTGGAGTGTAGGACTAGCCGGGAATAATGAGCAGTTCTTC	TRBD2	.	TRBV30	TRBJ2-1	15
CTSSTQGTGYNEQFF	TGTACCAGTAGTACCCAAGGGACTGGTTACAATGAGCAGTTCTTC	.	.	TRBV19	TRBJ2-1	15
CASGRQGSAKNIQYF	TGTGCCAGCGGTAGACAGGGAAGCGCCAAAAACATTCAGTACTTC	TRBD1	.	TRBV2	TRBJ2-4	15
CSVEAGENEQFF	TGCAGCGTTGAGGCGGGAGAAAATGAGCAGTTCTTC	TRBD2	.	TRBV29-1	TRBJ2-1	12
CASRASGGANEQYF	TGTGCCAGCAGGGCTAGCGGGGGGGCTAATGAGCAGTACTTC	TRBD2	.	TRBV2	TRBJ2-5	14
CSAQVVQGSYQPQHF	TGCAGTGCCCAAGTAGTACAGGGGTCTTATCAGCCCCAGCATTTT	TRBD1	.	TRBV20-1	TRBJ1-5	15
CASSPDPFSTNTEAFF	TGTGCCAGCAGCCCAGACCCCTTTTCGACGAACACTGAAGCTTTCTTT	.	few	TRBV9	TRBJ1-1	16
CASSQDWVTGMNTEAFF	TGCGCCAGCAGCCAAGATTGGGTTACTGGAATGAACACTGAAGCTTTCTTT	.	.	TRBV4-1	TRBJ1-1	17
CASSQDLVLAGNEQFF	TGCGCCAGCAGCCAAGATCTTGTCCTAGCGGGCAATGAGCAGTTCTTC	TRBD2	.	TRBV4-3	TRBJ2-1	16
CASSQGNTQYF	TGTGCCAGCAGCCAAGGGAATACGCAGTATTTT	.	.	TRBV3-1	TRBJ2-3	11
CAITSGGLSSYNEQFF	TGTGCCATCACTAGCGGGGGACTCAGCTCCTACAATGAGCAGTTCTTC	TRBD2	.	TRBV10-3	TRBJ2-1	16
CASSNRPSTDTQYF	TGTGCCAGTTCCAACAGGCCTAGCACAGATACGCAGTATTTT	.	few	TRBV2	TRBJ2-3	14
CASSECGNQGSPLHF	TGTGCCAGCAGTGAATGTGGGAACCAGGGATCACCCCTCCACTTT	.	.	TRBV25-1	TRBJ1-6	15
CSARDRATSAYNSPLHF	TGCAGTGCTAGAGATAGGGCAACCAGCGCCTATAATTCACCCCTCCACTTT	.	.	TRBV20-1	TRBJ1-6	17
CASIRDRGLDTQYF	TGTGCCAGCATCCGGGACAGGGGGCTAGATACGCAGTATTTT	TRBD1	few	TRBV2	TRBJ2-3	14
CSAGLAGGLTDTQYF	TGCAGTGCCGGACTAGCGGGGGGCCTCACAGATACGCAGTATTTT	TRBD2	.	TRBV20-1	TRBJ2-3	15
CASSRIRRKKVGTSVNEQFF	TGTGCCAGCAGCCGGATTAGAAGGAAAAAAGTGGGGACTAGCGTGAATGAGCAGTTCTTC	TRBD2	.	TRBV11-2	TRBJ2-1	20
CATSRGNGNTIYF	TGTGCCACCAGCAGAGGTAATGGAAACACCATATATTTT	.	.	TRBV15	TRBJ1-3	13
CAWIVRRTEAFF	TGTGCCTGGATCGTCCGGCGCACTGAAGCTTTCTTT	.	few	TRBV30	TRBJ1-1	12
CASSLVQYISTDTQYF	TGTGCCAGCAGCTTAGTTCAATACATTAGCACAGATACGCAGTATTTT	.	.	TRBV7-8	TRBJ2-3	16
CASSLGGQPYNEQYF	TGTGCCAGCAGCTTAGGAGGACAGCCCTACAATGAGCAGTACTTC	.	.	TRBV7-6	TRBJ2-7	15
CASSLDLADTQYF	TGTGCCAGCAGCTTAGACTTGGCAGATACGCAGTATTTT	.	.	TRBV7-8	TRBJ2-3	13
CASSVGQGALNTEAFF	TGTGCCAGCAGCGTAGGGCAGGGGGCGTTGAACACTGAAGCTTTCTTT	TRBD1	.	TRBV9	TRBJ1-1	16
CASSQGRDREGETQYF	TGTGCCAGCAGCCAAGGTCGGGACAGGGAAGGTGAGACCCAGTACTTC	TRBD1	.	TRBV3-1	TRBJ2-5	16
CSVGTPGRMNTEAFF	TGCAGCGTCGGAACCCCAGGGAGAATGAACACTGAAGCTTTCTTT	.	few	TRBV29-1	TRBJ1-1	15
CASSWTGGRSLKSEQFF	TGTGCCAGCAGCTGGACAGGGGGCCGCTCCCTCAAGAGTGAGCAGTTCTTC	TRBD1	few	TRBV11-1	TRBJ2-1	17
CASSQASYNEQFF	TGTGCCAGCAGCCAGGCTAGCTACAATGAGCAGTTCTTC	.	many	TRBV3-1	TRBJ2-1	13
CASSLAGTSGGNTQYF	TGCGCCAGCAGCTTGGCCGGGACTAGCGGGGGGAATACGCAGTATTTT	TRBD2	few	TRBV5-1	TRBJ2-3	16
CVSSPPGPPLEAFF	TGTGTCAGCAGCCCGCCGGGCCCCCCTTTGGAGGCTTTCTTT	.	.	TRBV12-3/TRBV12-4	TRBJ1-1	14
CASSLESEVVYGYTF	TGTGCCAGCAGCTTAGAAAGTGAAGTAGTCTATGGCTACACCTTC	.	few	TRBV7-9	TRBJ1-2	15
CASSLMRVPAFYEQYF	TGTGCCAGCAGCCTCATGAGGGTCCCCGCCTTTTACGAGCAGTACTTC	.	.	TRBV7-8	TRBJ2-7	16
CASSPVQGDNQPQHF	TGTGCCAGCAGTCCCGTACAGGGGGACAATCAGCCCCAGCATTTT	TRBD1	few	TRBV27	TRBJ1-5	15
CSVEERGGRGKETQYF	TGCAGCGTTGAAGAACGTGGGGGGCGTGGGAAAGAGACCCAGTACTTC	.	.	TRBV29-1	TRBJ2-5	16
CASSLALSSYEQYF	TGTGCCAGCAGCTTAGCTCTCTCTTCCTACGAGCAGTACTTC	.	few	TRBV7-2	TRBJ2-7	14
CASSFGSGGSSYNEQFF	TGTGCCAGCAGTTTCGGCAGCGGGGGAAGCTCCTACAATGAGCAGTTCTTC	TRBD2	few	TRBV12-3/TRBV12-4	TRBJ2-1	17
CASSHRTGREQYF	TGCGCCAGCAGCCACCGGACAGGGAGAGAGCAGTACTTC	TRBD1	few	TRBV4-3	TRBJ2-7	13
CSGKLAGRGRTYNEQFF	TGCAGTGGCAAGTTGGCAGGCAGGGGACGGACCTACAATGAGCAGTTCTTC	.	.	TRBV20-1	TRBJ2-1	17
CSAGGTSGVDNEQYF	TGCAGTGCTGGGGGGACTAGCGGGGTTGACAATGAGCAGTACTTC	TRBD2	.	TRBV20-1	TRBJ2-7	15